This T cell receptor (beta chain) was retrieved from a study of immune evolution from preneoplasia to lung adenocarcinoma. Study outcomes and limitations: Top clone share appeared to fall from AAH through AIS, MIA, adenocarcinoma.

Data came from immunoSEQ multiplex PCR; TCRdb stores just in-frame clones and leaves some out. The sample holds about 26,000 clones, roughly 70% seen once. The V gene's germline CDR1 is KGHSH and CDR2 LQKENI. There are 16 residues in the CDR3. The ends were cut back, 5 bases at V and 0 bases at J, with 14 bases in the middle. In the case of this clone: The target antigen is unknown.

The material sequenced was FFPE invasive lung adenocarcinoma tissue. The chain employs TRBV18 and TRBJ1-3; D is undetermined. The TCR sequence derives from a person in their sixties with invasive lung adenocarcinoma. Some clones in this sample may be carry-over from other donors' samples. CDR3 loop: CASSIVPASSGNTIYF. The CDR3 nucleotides read TGTGCCAGCTCAATCGTTCCGGCTAGCTCTGGAAACACCATATATTTT. Combining the CDR3 with reference TRBV18 and TRBJ1-3 gives the whole variable domain NAGVMQNPRHLVRRRGQEARLRCSPMKGHSHVYWYRQLPEEGLKFMVYLQKENIIDESGMPKERFSAEFPKEGPSILRIQQVVRGDSAAYFCASSIVPASSGNTIYFGEGSWLTVV.